These 11 T cell receptor beta chains were sequenced from one sample in a study of shared clonotypes between healthy human individuals. Produced via immunoSEQ multiplex PCR; TCRdb's table is partial and in-frame only. This table holds about 670,000 clones, 72% found once. The sample was memory CD4+ T cells sorted from blood. Subset meaning: CD45RA-negative fraction. These receptors were collected from a woman younger than 45 in good health.

In this sample, this clone turned up once. This rearrangement joins TRBV5-1 to TRBJ2-2, with 7 bases aligning to TRBD1. The V gene's germline CDR1 is SGHRS and CDR2 YFSETQ. There are 18 residues in the CDR3. V shed 2 bases, J shed 4 bases, and the junction held 14 bases outside the gene matches. The CDR3 bases are TGCGCCAGCAGCTTAGGTGTTGGTCCGGGACAGCCCACCGGGGAGCTGTTTTTT. It translates to CASSLGVGPGQPTGELFF.

This clone was picked up a small number of times. As DNA, the CDR3 is TGTGCCAGCAGCTTAGGCCGCGAGGATACGCAGTATTTT. Protein: CASSLGREDTQYF. J is TRBJ2-3 and V is TRBV7-9; no clear D. The CDR3 runs to 13 residues. The V and J ends lost 1 base and 6 bases respectively, with 8 bases between them. Looked up from germline, CDR1 is SEHNR and CDR2 is FQNEAQ (reference sequence).

The chain uses TRBV11-2 and TRBJ2-5; the D call may be TRBD1 or TRBD2 (7 bases each). CDR1 SGHAT and CDR2 FQNNGV come from the germline V gene. V lost 3 bases to trimming and J lost 4 bases, with 12 bases between them. The CDR3 has 14 residues. CDR3 nucleotides: TGTGCCAGCAGCTTGGCAGGGGGGGGAGAGACCCAGTACTTC. Its translation is CASSLAGGGETQYF.

This clone was observed a single time. The chain combines TRBV11-3 with TRBJ2-5; D call uncertain. CDR3 length equals 12 residues. V shed 0 bases and J shed 9 bases, with 8 bases lying between them. The germline CDR1 and CDR2 sequences are SGHNT and YENEEA. In nucleotides, the CDR3 is TGTGCCAGCAGCTTAGAAGTTGGTCCCCAGTACTTC. It translates to CASSLEVGPQYF. Using reference TRBV11-3 and TRBJ2-5 for the parts outside the CDR3, the full variable domain is EAGVVQSPRYKIIEKKQPVAFWCNPISGHNTLYWYLQNLGQGPELLIRYENEEAVDDSQLPKDRFSAERLKGVDSTLKIQPAELGDSAVYLCASSLEVGPQYFGPGTRLLVL.

This clone was found a few times. CDR3 amino acids: CASSQWVYTEAFF. CDR3 DNA: TGTGCCAGTTCTCAGTGGGTGTACACTGAAGCTTTCTTT. The chain uses TRBV19 and TRBJ1-1; D not resolved. This CDR3 is built from 13 residues. Trimming took off 8 bases at V and 3 bases at J, with 13 bases between the two ends. Germline V gene sequence: CDR1 LNHDA, CDR2 SQIVND (reference sequence).

The table lists this clone with many counts. Here the CDR3 reads CASSLNYQPQHF. CDR3 DNA sequence: TGTGCCAGCAGTCTAAATTATCAGCCCCAGCATTTT. The chain has TRBV28 and TRBJ1-5; D gene ambiguous. The CDR3 spans 12 residues. Germline V CDR1 and CDR2: MDHEN, SYDVKM. V was cut by 5 bases and J by 5 bases, with 7 bases left in between.

The table lists this clone with a count of one. V gene TRBV5-8 combines with J gene TRBJ2-3; D is perhaps TRBD2 (6 bases). The CDR3 runs 14 residues. Trimming pared 9 bases from V and 2 bases from J, leaving 16 bases between. Germline assignment: CDR1 SGHTS and CDR2 YDEGEE. CDR3 protein: CANKRDSHTDTQYF. The CDR3 nucleotides are TGTGCCAACAAACGGGACTCGCACACAGATACGCAGTATTTT. Full variable domain (remainder filled in from reference TRBV5-8 and TRBJ2-3): EAGVTQSPTHLIKTRGQQATLRCSPISGHTSVYWYQQALGLGLQFLLWYDEGEERNRGNFPPRFSGRQFPNYSSELNVNALELEDSALYLCANKRDSHTDTQYFGPGTRLTVL.

DNA for the CDR3: TGTGCCAGCAGCTTGGCTCCACAGCTCGAGCAGTACTTC. Translated, it gives CASSLAPQLEQYF. This chain links TRBV7-9 with TRBJ2-7; D remains unclear. Trimming stripped 3 bases from V and 6 bases from J, with 12 bases between. The CDR3 is 13 amino acids. CDR1 is SEHNR and CDR2 is FQNEAQ in the germline V gene (reference sequence). The complete variable domain, with remaining parts taken from reference TRBV7-9 and TRBJ2-7, reads DTGVSQNPRHKITKRGQNVTFRCDPISEHNRLYWYRQTLGQGPEFLTYFQNEAQLEKSRLLSDRFSAERPKGSFSTLEIQRTEQGDSAMYLCASSLAPQLEQYFGPGTRLTVT.

The CDR3 spells CASSESGTVTYGYTF. The CDR3 nucleotides read TGTGCCAGCAGTGAATCCGGGACAGTGACCTATGGCTACACCTTC. The V call is TRBV25-1, the J call TRBJ1-2, with TRBD1 identical over 7 bases. The J segment lost 4 bases and the V segment lost 1 base, leaving 6 bases of the junction unmatched. The CDR3 sequence is 15 residues long. CDR1 is MGHDK, CDR2 SYGVNS, per germline.

The gene calls are TRBV7-9 and TRBJ2-3; D is ambiguous. V was trimmed by 5 bases and J by 5 bases, leaving 11 bases between them. The CDR3 has 13 residues. Germline CDR1 reads SEHNR; CDR2 reads FQNEAQ (reference sequence). The CDR3 nucleotides are TGTGCCAGCAGCCCTAGTCGGAAAGATACGCAGTATTTT. Translating gives CASSPSRKDTQYF.

The J gene is TRBJ2-1, the V gene TRBV19; unclear D gene. Germline-derived CDR1 and CDR2 are LNHDA and SQIVND (reference sequence). This CDR3 spans 12 amino acids. The V end was cut by 4 bases, the J end by 9 bases, with 10 bases between. This CDR3 reads CASSTLGSEQFF. DNA for the CDR3: TGTGCCAGTAGTACCCTGGGCAGTGAGCAGTTCTTC.